A selection of T cell receptor beta chains follows, all from one sample in a study of blood T cell repertoires in COVID-19. Profiling relied on immunoSEQ multiplex PCR, and the TCRdb table lists in-frame clones only, not all of them. The repertoire consists of 130,000 to 150,000 clones, with approximately 80% occurring once and the leading ten covering about 6.8%. The sample was peripheral blood. The receptors stem from a woman aged 45 to 65 in a cohort sampled during active or convalescent COVID-19. The CDR3 runs from the conserved cysteine through the conserved F or W. Each record gives: D gene, clone size, J gene, V gene, CDR3 DNA, CDR3 protein. D genes are given only for firm matches. Clone size is shown for a subset of rows, as once, few, many or a class of expanded clone.

TRBD1,.,TRBJ1-5,TRBV19,TGTGCCAGTAGAGCGGGACAGGGAGGCCAGCCCCAGCATTTT,CASRAGQGGQPQHF
.,.,TRBJ1-5,TRBV7-9,TGTGCCAGCAGCTTAGCCTCTCAGCCCCAGCATTTT,CASSLASQPQHF
.,.,TRBJ2-7,TRBV5-1,TGCGCCAGCAGCTCTCAGGGCGTAGACGAGCAGTACTTC,CASSSQGVDEQYF
TRBD1,.,TRBJ1-2,TRBV9,TGTGCCAGCAGCGTGCGGACAGGGATTGGCTACACCTTC,CASSVRTGIGYTF
.,.,TRBJ2-7,TRBV30,TGTGCCTGTAATCAGGGTTCCCCCTACGAGCAGTACTTC,CACNQGSPYEQYF
TRBD1,.,TRBJ1-1,TRBV4-2,TGTGCCAGCAGCCAAGGGACCGGGACAGGGAACACTGAAGCTTTCTTT,CASSQGTGTGNTEAFF
.,.,TRBJ2-4,TRBV6-5,TGTGCCAGCAGCCCGACGACAGGTATTGACATTCAGTACTTC,CASSPTTGIDIQYF
.,once,TRBJ1-5,TRBV7-2,TGTGCCAGCAGCGGTACAGGGACGGGTCAGCCCCAGCATTTT,CASSGTGTGQPQHF
.,.,TRBJ2-1,TRBV20-1,TGCAGTGCTAGAGCTAGGAATGAGCAGTTCTTC,CSARARNEQFF
.,.,TRBJ1-2,TRBV7-8,TGTGCCAGCAGCCCCCCGCCGCGGTACTACACCTTC,CASSPPPRYYTF
.,.,TRBJ1-2,TRBV7-2,TGTGCCAGCAGCTTGGACAGAGCTAACTATGGCTACACCTTC,CASSLDRANYGYTF
TRBD2,few,TRBJ2-3,TRBV7-6,TGTGCCAGCAGCACCGGGACTAGCGGGGGCACAGATACGCAGTATTTT,CASSTGTSGGTDTQYF
.,.,TRBJ1-5,TRBV6-5,TGTGCCAGCAGTTACTCTAAACAGGGCGAGGGGCCCCAGCATTTT,CASSYSKQGEGPQHF
.,once,TRBJ1-1,TRBV11-1,TGTGCCAGCAGCTTATATAGTGCCACTGAAGCTTTCTTT,CASSLYSATEAFF
TRBD1,.,TRBJ1-2,TRBV19,TGTGCCAGTAGTATTGGAGGGGGCATGTATGGCTACACCTTC,CASSIGGGMYGYTF
.,.,TRBJ2-7,TRBV27,TGTGCCAGCAGTTTGAGTATTTCCTCCTACGAGCAGTACTTC,CASSLSISSYEQYF
.,.,TRBJ2-2,TRBV6-6,TGTGCCAGCAGTTACCGGCGGGGCCTTAACACCGGGGAGCTGTTTTTT,CASSYRRGLNTGELFF
.,.,TRBJ2-2,TRBV7-9,TGTGCCAGCAGCCAACAGGGTTCCGGGGAGCTGTTTTTT,CASSQQGSGELFF
.,.,TRBJ1-1,TRBV30,TGTGCCTGGAGTGCTCAGATCGACACTGAAGCTTTCTTT,CAWSAQIDTEAFF
.,.,TRBJ2-1,TRBV7-3,TGTGCCAGCAGCTTTGGCGCGGTAAATGAGCAGTTCTTC,CASSFGAVNEQFF
.,.,TRBJ2-3,TRBV5-4,TGTGCCAGCAGCTTGCCCCCACAGAACACAGATACGCAGTATTTT,CASSLPPQNTDTQYF
TRBD2,.,TRBJ2-5,TRBV7-6,TGTGCCAGCAGCTTAGTAGGAGGACTAGCGGGGGGGAAAGAGACCCAGTACTTC,CASSLVGGLAGGKETQYF
TRBD1,.,TRBJ2-3,TRBV5-5,TGTGCCAGCAGCTCGCGCAGGGGGCTGGGCACAGATACGCAGTATTTT,CASSSRRGLGTDTQYF
TRBD1,.,TRBJ1-1,TRBV7-9,TGTGCCAGCAGCATAGGGAAGACAGGGGCTCCTGACACTGAAGCTTTCTTT,CASSIGKTGAPDTEAFF
TRBD1,.,TRBJ2-7,TRBV10-3,TGTGCCATCAGATCCGGGACAGGGGATTCCTACGAGCAGTACTTC,CAIRSGTGDSYEQYF
TRBD1,.,TRBJ2-1,TRBV27,TGTGCCAGCAGTCGGACAGGGGGAAACTACAATGAGCAGTTCTTC,CASSRTGGNYNEQFF
.,.,TRBJ1-6,TRBV9,TGTGCCAGCAGCGTAGCCTCAGGGCTTAATTCACCCCTCCACTTT,CASSVASGLNSPLHF
TRBD1,.,TRBJ1-4,TRBV2,TGTGCCAGCAGTCCCGGGACAGGTTGGTTTAATGAAAAACTGTTTTTT,CASSPGTGWFNEKLFF
.,.,TRBJ1-1,TRBV7-3,TGTGCCAGCAGCCTAGGACAGACGACTATATCGGGCACTGAAGCTTTCTTT,CASSLGQTTISGTEAFF